This T cell receptor beta chain was captured in a study of siplizumab effects on memory and regulatory T cells. V lost 3 bases to trimming and J lost 3 bases; unmatched junction nucleotides: 7. The CDR3 is made up of 17 amino acids. From germline, CDR1 is SNHLY and CDR2 FYNNEI. The protocol was immunoSEQ multiplex PCR, while the TCRdb copy is restricted to in-frame clones and leaves out a portion. The sample shows about 100,000 clones, about 94% of them seen only once. Study-wide findings and caveats: Proliferating Tregs taken from siplizumab cultures were not shown to have a confirmed suppressive function.

As for this clone: The antigen is undetermined.

The sequencing sample was made of non-Treg CD4+ T cells sorted from blood. This rearrangement joins TRBV2 to TRBJ1-6, with TRBD1 matching over 8 bases. This receptor was taken from a human donor in good health. Here the CDR3 reads CASSDRYRGIYNSPLHF. The CDR3 DNA reads TGTGCCAGCAGTGACCGATACAGGGGGATCTATAATTCACCCCTCCACTTT. Based on the CDR3 plus reference TRBV2 and TRBJ1-6, the full variable domain is EPEVTQTPSHQVTQMGQEVILRCVPISNHLYFYWYRQILGQKVEFLVSFYNNEISEKSEIFDDQFSVERPDGSNFTLKIRSTKLEDSAMYFCASSDRYRGIYNSPLHFGNGTRLTVT.